The clone carrying this T cell receptor beta chain was counted a single time. Its specificity is not known. Drawing of peripheral blood yielded about 9.6 milliliters from each donor. Isolating PBMCs gave at least 6 million of these cells per sample. Germline CDR1 and CDR2: MDHEN and SYDVKM. The CDR3 is 15 amino acids. Trimming took 3 bases from V and 4 from J, leaving 15 bases between them. These data originate in a study of blood T cells in healthy people across ages. Regarding the study as a whole: Samples with more naive T cells showed higher observed beta diversity.

Combining a sample-barcoded 5' primer with a J-beta primer mix, a second PCR ran for roughly 7 to 11 cycles. MiXCR, run by TCRdb on the 5' RACE reads, gives a single entry per CDR3 protein. The repertoire has 600,000 to 650,000 distinct CDR3 sequences, about 53% of them found once; the top ten carry approximately 40%. The rearrangement uses TRBV28 and TRBJ1-2, with a tentative D call TRBD1 (5 bases). The sequencing sample was made of blood. This receptor was taken from a man between 60 and 70 years old in good health. CDR3 DNA sequence: TGTGCCAGCAGTTTCTCCCAGGGACTGAGCTATGGCTACACCTTC. Its translation is CASSFSQGLSYGYTF.